This T cell receptor beta chain was recovered during a study of blood T cells in healthy people across ages. The study, taken as a whole, reports: Nothing was known about donor CMV status, and this possibly confounded expanded clonotype changes.

The table lists this clonotype with many counts. Its antigen is undetermined. Trimming took off 2 bases at V and 2 bases at J, with 5 bases between the two ends. This CDR3 has 13 residues. Germline values: CDR1 SGHTA, CDR2 FQGTGA. Using a J-beta primer mix together with a sample-barcoded 5' primer, a second PCR was run for roughly 7 to 11 cycles. From each sample, at least 2.5 million paired-end reads containing CDR3 were obtained. TCRdb re-analysed the 5' RACE reads in MiXCR, keeping a single row per CDR3 protein. Of under 1,000,000 distinct CDR3 sequences in the sample, about 37% were seen once. The sequenced material came from blood. This receptor was obtained from a man aged 18-30 years in good health. V is TRBV7-3 and J is TRBJ2-3; D is unresolved. As DNA, the CDR3 is TGTGCCAGCAGCTTATCAGTCACAGATACGCAGTATTTT. Translation gives CASSLSVTDTQYF.